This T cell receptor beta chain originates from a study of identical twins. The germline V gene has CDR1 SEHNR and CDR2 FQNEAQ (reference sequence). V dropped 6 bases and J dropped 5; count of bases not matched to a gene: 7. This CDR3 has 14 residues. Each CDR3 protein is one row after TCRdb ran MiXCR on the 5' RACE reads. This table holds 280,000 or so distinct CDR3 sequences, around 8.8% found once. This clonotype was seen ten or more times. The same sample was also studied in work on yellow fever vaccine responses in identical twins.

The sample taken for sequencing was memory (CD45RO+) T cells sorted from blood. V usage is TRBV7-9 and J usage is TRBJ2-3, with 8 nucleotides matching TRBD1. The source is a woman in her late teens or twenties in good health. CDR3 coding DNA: TGTGCCAGCAGTTCTAGACAGGGGAAAGATACGCAGTATTTT. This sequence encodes CASSSRQGKDTQYF. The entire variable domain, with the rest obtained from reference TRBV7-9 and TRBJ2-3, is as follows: DTGVSQNPRHKITKRGQNVTFRCDPISEHNRLYWYRQTLGQGPEFLTYFQNEAQLEKSRLLSDRFSAERPKGSFSTLEIQRTEQGDSAMYLCASSSRQGKDTQYFGPGTRLTVL.